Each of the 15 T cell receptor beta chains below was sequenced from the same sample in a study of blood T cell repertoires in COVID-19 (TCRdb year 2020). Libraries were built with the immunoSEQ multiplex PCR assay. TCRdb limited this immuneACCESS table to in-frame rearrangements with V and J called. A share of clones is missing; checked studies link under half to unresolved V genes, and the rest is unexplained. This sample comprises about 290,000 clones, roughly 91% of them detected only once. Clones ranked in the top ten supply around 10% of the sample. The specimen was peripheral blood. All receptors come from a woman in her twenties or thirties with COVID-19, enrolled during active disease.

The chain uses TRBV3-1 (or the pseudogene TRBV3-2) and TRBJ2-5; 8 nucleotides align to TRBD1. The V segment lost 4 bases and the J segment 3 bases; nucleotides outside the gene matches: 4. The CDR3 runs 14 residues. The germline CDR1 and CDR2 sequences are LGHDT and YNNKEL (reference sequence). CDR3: CASSPSDREETQYF. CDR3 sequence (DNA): TGTGCCAGCAGCCCCTCGGACAGGGAAGAGACCCAGTACTTC.

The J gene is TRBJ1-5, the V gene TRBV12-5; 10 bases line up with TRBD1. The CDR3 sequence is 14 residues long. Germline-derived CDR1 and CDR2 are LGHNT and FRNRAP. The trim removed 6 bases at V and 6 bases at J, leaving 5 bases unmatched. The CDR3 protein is CASGETGGGQPQHF. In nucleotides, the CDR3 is TGTGCTAGTGGCGAGACAGGGGGCGGTCAGCCCCAGCATTTT.

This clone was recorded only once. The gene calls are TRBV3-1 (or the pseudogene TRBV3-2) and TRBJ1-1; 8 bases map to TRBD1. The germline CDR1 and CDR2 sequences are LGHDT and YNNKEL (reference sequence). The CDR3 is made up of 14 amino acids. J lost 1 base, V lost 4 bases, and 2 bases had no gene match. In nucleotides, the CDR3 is TGTGCCAGCAGCCCAGGGGGCCCGAACACTGAAGCTTTCTTT. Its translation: CASSPGGPNTEAFF.

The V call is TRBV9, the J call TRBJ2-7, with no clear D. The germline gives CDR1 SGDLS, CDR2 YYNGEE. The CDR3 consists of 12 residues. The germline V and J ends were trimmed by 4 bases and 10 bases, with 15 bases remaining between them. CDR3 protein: CASSPGSGFQYF. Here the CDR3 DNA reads TGTGCCAGCAGCCCCGGGTCCGGTTTTCAGTACTTC.

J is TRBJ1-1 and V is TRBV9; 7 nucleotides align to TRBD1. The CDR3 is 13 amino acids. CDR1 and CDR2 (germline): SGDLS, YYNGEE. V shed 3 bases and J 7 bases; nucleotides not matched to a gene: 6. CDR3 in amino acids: CASSEGQGGEAFF. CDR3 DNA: TGTGCCAGCAGCGAGGGGCAGGGGGGTGAAGCTTTCTTT.

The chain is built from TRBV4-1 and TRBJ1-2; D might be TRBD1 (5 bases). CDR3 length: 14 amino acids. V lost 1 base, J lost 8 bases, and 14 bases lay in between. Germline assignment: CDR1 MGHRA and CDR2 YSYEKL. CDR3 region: CASSQGPRGDGYTF. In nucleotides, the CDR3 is TGCGCCAGCAGCCAAGGTCCCCGGGGGGACGGCTACACCTTC.

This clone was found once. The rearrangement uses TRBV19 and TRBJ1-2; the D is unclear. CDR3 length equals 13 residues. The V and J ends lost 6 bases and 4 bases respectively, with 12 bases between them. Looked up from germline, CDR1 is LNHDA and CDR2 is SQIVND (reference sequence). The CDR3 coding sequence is TGTGCCAGTAGGGGGAGAACCGCCTATGGCTACACCTTC. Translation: CASRGRTAYGYTF.

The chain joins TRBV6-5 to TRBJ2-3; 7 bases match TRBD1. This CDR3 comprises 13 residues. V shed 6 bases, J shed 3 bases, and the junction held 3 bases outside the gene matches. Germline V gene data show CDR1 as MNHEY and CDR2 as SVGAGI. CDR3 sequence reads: CASRGRGTDTQYF. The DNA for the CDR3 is TGTGCCAGCAGGGGCAGGGGGACAGATACGCAGTATTTT.

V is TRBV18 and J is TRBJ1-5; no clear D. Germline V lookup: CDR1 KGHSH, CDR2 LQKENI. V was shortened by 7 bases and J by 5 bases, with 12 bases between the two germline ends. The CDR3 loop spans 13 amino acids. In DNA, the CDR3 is TGTGCCAGCTTCGACTCCCTCGATCAGCCCCAGCATTTT. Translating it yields CASFDSLDQPQHF.

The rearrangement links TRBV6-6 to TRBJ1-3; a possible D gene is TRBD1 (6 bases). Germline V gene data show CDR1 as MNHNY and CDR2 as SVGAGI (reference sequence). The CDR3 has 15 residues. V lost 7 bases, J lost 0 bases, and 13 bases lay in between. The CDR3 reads CASTQGTGSGNTIYF. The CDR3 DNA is TGTGCCAGCACACAGGGCACGGGCTCTGGAAACACCATATATTTT.

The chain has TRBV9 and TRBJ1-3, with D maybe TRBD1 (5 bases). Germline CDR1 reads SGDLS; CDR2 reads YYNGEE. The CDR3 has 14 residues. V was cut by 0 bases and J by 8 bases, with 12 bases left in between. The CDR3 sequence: CASSVADSGDTIYF. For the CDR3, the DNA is TGTGCCAGCAGCGTAGCCGACAGCGGGGACACCATATATTTT. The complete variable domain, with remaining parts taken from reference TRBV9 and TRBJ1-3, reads DSGVTQTPKHLITATGQRVTLRCSPRSGDLSVYWYQQSLDQGLQFLIQYYNGEERAKGNILERFSAQQFPDLHSELNLSSLELGDSALYFCASSVADSGDTIYFGEGSWLTVV.

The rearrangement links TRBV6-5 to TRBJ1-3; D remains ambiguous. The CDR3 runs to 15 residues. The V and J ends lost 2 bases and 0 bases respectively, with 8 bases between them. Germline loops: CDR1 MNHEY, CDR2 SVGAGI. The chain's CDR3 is CASSYGQTSGNTIYF. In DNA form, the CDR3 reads TGTGCCAGCAGTTACGGGCAGACCTCTGGAAACACCATATATTTT.

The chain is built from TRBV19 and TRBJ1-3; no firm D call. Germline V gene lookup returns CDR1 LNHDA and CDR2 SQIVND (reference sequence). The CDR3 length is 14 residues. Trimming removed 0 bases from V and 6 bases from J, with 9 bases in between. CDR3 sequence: CASSIDGPANTIYF. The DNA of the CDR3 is TGTGCCAGTAGTATAGATGGGCCAGCAAACACCATATATTTT.

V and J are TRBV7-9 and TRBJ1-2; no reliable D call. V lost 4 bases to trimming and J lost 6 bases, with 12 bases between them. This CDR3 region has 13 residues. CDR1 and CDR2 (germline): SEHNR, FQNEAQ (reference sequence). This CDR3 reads CASSSTAPHGYTF. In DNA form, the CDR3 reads TGTGCCAGCAGCTCAACAGCTCCCCATGGCTACACCTTC. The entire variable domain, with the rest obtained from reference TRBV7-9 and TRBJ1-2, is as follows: DTGVSQNPRHKITKRGQNVTFRCDPISEHNRLYWYRQTLGQGPEFLTYFQNEAQLEKSRLLSDRFSAERPKGSFSTLEIQRTEQGDSAMYLCASSSTAPHGYTFGSGTRLTVV.

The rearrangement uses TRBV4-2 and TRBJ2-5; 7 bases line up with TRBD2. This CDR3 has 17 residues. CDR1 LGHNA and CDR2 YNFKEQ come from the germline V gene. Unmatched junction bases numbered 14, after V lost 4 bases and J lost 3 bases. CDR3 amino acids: CASSRDPGGALEETQYF. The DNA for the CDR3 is TGTGCCAGCAGCCGGGACCCGGGGGGAGCTCTTGAAGAGACCCAGTACTTC.